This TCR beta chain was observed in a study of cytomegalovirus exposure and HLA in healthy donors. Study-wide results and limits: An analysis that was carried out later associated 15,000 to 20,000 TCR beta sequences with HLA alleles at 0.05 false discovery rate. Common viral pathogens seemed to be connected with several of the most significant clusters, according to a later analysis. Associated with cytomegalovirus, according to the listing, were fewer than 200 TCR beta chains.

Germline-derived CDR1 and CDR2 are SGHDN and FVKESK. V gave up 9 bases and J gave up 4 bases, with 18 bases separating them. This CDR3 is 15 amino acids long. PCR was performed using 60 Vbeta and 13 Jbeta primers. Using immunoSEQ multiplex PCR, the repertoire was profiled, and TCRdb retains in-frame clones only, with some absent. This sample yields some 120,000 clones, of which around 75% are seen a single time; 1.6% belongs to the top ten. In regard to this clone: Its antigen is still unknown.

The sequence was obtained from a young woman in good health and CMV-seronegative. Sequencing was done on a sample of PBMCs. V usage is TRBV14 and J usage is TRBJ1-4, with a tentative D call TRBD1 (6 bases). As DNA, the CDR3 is TGTGCCAGAAAAACGCAGGGGCCAGGTAATGAAAAACTGTTTTTT. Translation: CARKTQGPGNEKLFF.